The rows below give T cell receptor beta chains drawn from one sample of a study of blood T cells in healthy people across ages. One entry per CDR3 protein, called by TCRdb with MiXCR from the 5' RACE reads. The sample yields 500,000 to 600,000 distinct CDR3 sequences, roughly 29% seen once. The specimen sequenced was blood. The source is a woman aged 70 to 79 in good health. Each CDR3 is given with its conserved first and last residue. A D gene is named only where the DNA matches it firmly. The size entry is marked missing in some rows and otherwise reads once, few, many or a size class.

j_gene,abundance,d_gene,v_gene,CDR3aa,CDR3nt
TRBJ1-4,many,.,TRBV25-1,CASMYGPEKLFF,TGTGCCAGCATGTATGGACCTGAAAAACTGTTTTTT
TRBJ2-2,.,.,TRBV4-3,CASSQQIPNTGELFF,TGCGCCAGCAGCCAACAAATCCCGAACACCGGGGAGCTGTTTTTT
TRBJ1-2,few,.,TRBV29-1,CGGRLTNYGYTF,TGCGGCGGGCGCTTAACTAACTATGGCTACACCTTC
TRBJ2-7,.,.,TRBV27,CASSRRGAYEQYF,TGTGCCAGCAGTCGTAGGGGGGCCTACGAGCAGTACTTC
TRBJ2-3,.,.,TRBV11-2,CASSLEFYTQYF,TGTGCCAGCAGCTTAGAATTTTATACGCAGTATTTT
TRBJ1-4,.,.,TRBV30,CAWSAGNFEKLFF,TGTGCCTGGAGTGCGGGGAATTTTGAAAAACTGTTTTTT
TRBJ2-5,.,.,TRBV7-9,CASSHGPQYF,TGTGCCAGCTCGCACGGGCCCCAGTACTTC
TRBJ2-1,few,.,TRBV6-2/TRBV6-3,CASSSFPHYNEQFF,TGTGCCAGCAGTTCTTTCCCTCACTACAATGAGCAGTTCTTC
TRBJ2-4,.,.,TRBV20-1,CSARQTGRAKNIQYF,TGCAGTGCTCGACAGACAGGCCGAGCCAAAAACATTCAGTACTTC
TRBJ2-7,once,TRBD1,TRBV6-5,CASTYSWTGGVGEQYF,TGTGCCAGCACTTACTCCTGGACAGGGGGGGTTGGAGAGCAGTACTTC
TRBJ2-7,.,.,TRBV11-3,CASSLDRGKSGEQYF,TGTGCCAGCAGCTTAGACAGGGGAAAGTCGGGGGAGCAGTACTTC
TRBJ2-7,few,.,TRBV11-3,CASSPRVLGEQYF,TGTGCCAGCAGTCCGAGGGTATTGGGCGAGCAGTACTTC
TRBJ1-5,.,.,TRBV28,CASTSGKPQHF,TGTGCCAGCACGAGCGGGAAGCCCCAGCATTTT
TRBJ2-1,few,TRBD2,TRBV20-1,CSAPGLAGGHPIKYNEQFF,TGCAGTGCTCCCGGACTGGCGGGGGGACACCCAATTAAGTACAATGAGCAGTTCTTC
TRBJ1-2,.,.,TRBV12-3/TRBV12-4,CASSPSGAYGYTF,TGTGCCAGCAGCCCGAGTGGAGCCTATGGCTACACCTTC
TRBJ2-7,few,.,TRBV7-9,CAGMAAGSSYEQYF,TGTGCCGGAATGGCGGCCGGCAGCTCCTACGAGCAGTACTTC
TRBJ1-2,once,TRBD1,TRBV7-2,CASSTQGAPFRGYTF,TGTGCCAGCAGCACACAGGGGGCGCCCTTCCGTGGCTACACCTTC
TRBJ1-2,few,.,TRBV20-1,CSAIRDSYGYTF,TGCAGTGCTATCCGCGACAGCTATGGCTACACCTTC
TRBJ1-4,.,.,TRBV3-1,CASSQDGHNPATNEKLFF,TGTGCCAGCAGCCAAGATGGACACAACCCCGCAACTAATGAAAAACTGTTTTTT
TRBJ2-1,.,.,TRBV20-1,CSAKRTGRAYNEQFF,TGCAGTGCTAAGAGGACGGGCAGGGCCTACAATGAGCAGTTCTTC
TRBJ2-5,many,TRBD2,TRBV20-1,CSGGGLEETQYF,TGCAGTGGCGGGGGGCTCGAAGAGACCCAGTACTTC
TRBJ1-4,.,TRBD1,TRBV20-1,CSARVPGQGWLFF,TGCAGTGCTAGAGTCCCGGGACAGGGGTGGCTGTTTTTT
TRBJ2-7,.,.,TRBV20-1,CSARGLYYEQYF,TGCAGTGCGAGAGGACTGTACTACGAGCAGTACTTC
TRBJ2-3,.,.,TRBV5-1,CASSLTGDGTDTQYF,TGCGCCAGCAGCTTGACCGGCGATGGCACAGATACGCAGTATTTT
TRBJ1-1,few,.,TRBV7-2,CASSFEIGGRNTEAFF,TGTGCCAGCAGCTTTGAAATAGGGGGAAGAAACACTGAAGCTTTCTTT
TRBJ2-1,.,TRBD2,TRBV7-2,CASSQMGGLAVEEQFF,TGTGCCAGCAGCCAAATGGGGGGACTAGCGGTGGAGGAGCAGTTCTTC
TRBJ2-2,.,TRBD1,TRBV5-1,CASSRIPRTGDGDTGELFF,TGCGCCAGCAGCAGAATTCCGCGGACAGGGGACGGTGACACCGGGGAGCTGTTTTTT
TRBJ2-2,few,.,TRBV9,CASSPRHSTGELFF,TGTGCCAGCAGCCCTCGACACAGCACCGGGGAGCTGTTTTTT
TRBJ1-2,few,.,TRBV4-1,CASSQDSGRGYGYTF,TGCGCCAGCAGCCAAGATTCGGGCAGGGGCTATGGCTACACCTTC
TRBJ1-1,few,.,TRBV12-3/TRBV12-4,CASSPARGVEAFF,TGTGCCAGCAGCCCCGCCCGGGGCGTCGAAGCTTTCTTT
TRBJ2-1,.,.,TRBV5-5,CASSLGVGYNEQFF,TGTGCCAGCAGTCTTGGGGTCGGGTACAATGAGCAGTTCTTC
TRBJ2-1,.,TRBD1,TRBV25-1,CASSFRDRAGNEQFF,TGTGCCAGCAGCTTCCGGGACAGGGCTGGGAATGAGCAGTTCTTC
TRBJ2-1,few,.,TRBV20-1,CSARGGIKNNEQFF,TGCAGTGCTAGAGGAGGAATTAAAAACAATGAGCAGTTCTTC
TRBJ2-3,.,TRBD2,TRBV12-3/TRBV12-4,CASRLAGVLDTQYF,TGTGCCAGCAGGCTAGCGGGGGTGTTGGATACGCAGTATTTT
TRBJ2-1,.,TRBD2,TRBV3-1,CASSQSRGGPRDEQFF,TGTGCCAGCAGCCAATCGCGCGGGGGGCCACGGGATGAGCAGTTCTTC
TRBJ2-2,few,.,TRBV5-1,CASSGRPRGPGELFF,TGCGCCAGCAGCGGCCGGCCCAGAGGACCCGGGGAGCTGTTTTTT